This T cell receptor beta chain originates from a study of PD-1 blockade in mismatch repair-deficient tumors. Some clones are missing from TCRdb's copy, which holds only in-frame ones; the method was immunoSEQ multiplex PCR. The sample shows 14,000 or so clones, more than 75% of them seen only once. V shed 5 bases, J shed 5 bases, and the junction held 8 bases outside the gene matches. Germline loops: CDR1 MNHEY, CDR2 SMNVEV (reference sequence). CDR3 size: 15 residues. Stated time point: identical approximately eleven-day culture without peptide (control). About this clone: No antigen is known for it.

The material was cells cultured in vitro, obtained from a patient treated with pembrolizumab. V and J are TRBV27 and TRBJ2-1, with 8 bases that match TRBD2. The sequence derives from an adult with mismatch repair-deficient cancer. CDR3 nucleotide sequence: TGTGCCAGCAGTGCGTTCGGGAGGGTAAACAATGAGCAGTTCTTC. This gives the protein CASSAFGRVNNEQFF.